This T cell receptor (beta chain) was identified during a study of tumor and adjacent non-tumor tissue in lung cancer. RNA was extracted from bulk tissue without any cell sorting. This non-tumor lung sample came from over 3 cm beyond the tumor edge. Deletions cut 2 bases from V and 1 base from J, with 6 bases between. Germline loops: CDR1 MDHEN, CDR2 SYDVKM. CDR3 length equals 13 residues. A modified ARM-PCR protocol with three rounds of nested PCR amplified TCRbeta. TCRdb re-called the multiplex PCR reads through MiXCR, storing one row per CDR3 protein. The sample includes about 98,000 distinct CDR3 sequences, 80% of them seen just once. In regard to this clonotype: A much larger clone differs by one base, so this may be a read error.

Sequencing was done on a sample of distant non-tumor lung tissue. The rearrangement uses TRBV28 and TRBJ2-7, with D uncertain. This sequence originates from a man aged 55 to 70 with small cell lung cancer. The CDR3 region is CASSLRSSYEQYF. The CDR3 bases are TGTGCCAGCAGTTTACGGTCGTCCTACGAGCAGTACTTC.